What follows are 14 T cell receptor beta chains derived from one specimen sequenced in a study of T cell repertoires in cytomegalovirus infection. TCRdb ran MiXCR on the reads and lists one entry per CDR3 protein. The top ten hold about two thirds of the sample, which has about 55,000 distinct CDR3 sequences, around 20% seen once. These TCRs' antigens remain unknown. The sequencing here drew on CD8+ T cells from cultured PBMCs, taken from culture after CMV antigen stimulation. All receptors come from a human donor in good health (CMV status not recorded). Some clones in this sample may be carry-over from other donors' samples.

The chain's CDR3 is CASSPRAPGTSDMLYEQYF. The CDR3 bases are TGTGCCAGTAGTCCCCGGGCCCCCGGGACTAGCGACATGCTCTACGAGCAGTACTTC. This sequence joins TRBV19 and TRBJ2-7, with 10 bases aligning to TRBD2. Per the germline V gene, CDR1 is LNHDA and CDR2 is SQIVND (reference sequence). The V and J ends lost 5 bases and 3 bases, in that order; junction bases with no gene match: 19. This CDR3 is 19 amino acids long.

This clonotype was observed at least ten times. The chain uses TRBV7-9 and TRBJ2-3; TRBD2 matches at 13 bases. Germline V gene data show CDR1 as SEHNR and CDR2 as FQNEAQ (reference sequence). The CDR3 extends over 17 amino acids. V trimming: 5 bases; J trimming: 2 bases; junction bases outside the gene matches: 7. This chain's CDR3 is CASSGLTSGGNTDTQYF. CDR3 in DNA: TGTGCCAGCAGCGGATTGACTAGCGGGGGGAACACAGATACGCAGTATTTT. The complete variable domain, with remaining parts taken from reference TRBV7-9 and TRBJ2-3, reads DTGVSQNPRHKITKRGQNVTFRCDPISEHNRLYWYRQTLGQGPEFLTYFQNEAQLEKSRLLSDRFSAERPKGSFSTLEIQRTEQGDSAMYLCASSGLTSGGNTDTQYFGPGTRLTVL.

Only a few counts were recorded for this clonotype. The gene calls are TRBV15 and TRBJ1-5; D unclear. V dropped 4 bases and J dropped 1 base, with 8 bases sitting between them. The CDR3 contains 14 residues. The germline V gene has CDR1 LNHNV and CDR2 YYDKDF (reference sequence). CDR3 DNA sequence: TGTGCCACCAGCACCCTTCAGAGCAATCAGCCCCAGCATTTT. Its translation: CATSTLQSNQPQHF. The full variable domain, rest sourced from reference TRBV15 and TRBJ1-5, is DAMVIQNPRYQVTQFGKPVTLSCSQTLNHNVMYWYQQKSSQAPKLLFHYYDKDFNNEADTPDNFQSRRPNTSFCFLDIRSPGLGDTAMYLCATSTLQSNQPQHFGDGTRLSIL.

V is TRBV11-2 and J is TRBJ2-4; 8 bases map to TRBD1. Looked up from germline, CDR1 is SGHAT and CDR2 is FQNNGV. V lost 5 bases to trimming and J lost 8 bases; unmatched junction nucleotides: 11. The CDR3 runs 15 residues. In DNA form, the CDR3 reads TGTGCCAGCAGCGTCGGCAGGGGGCCGCAACACATTCAGTACTTC. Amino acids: CASSVGRGPQHIQYF.

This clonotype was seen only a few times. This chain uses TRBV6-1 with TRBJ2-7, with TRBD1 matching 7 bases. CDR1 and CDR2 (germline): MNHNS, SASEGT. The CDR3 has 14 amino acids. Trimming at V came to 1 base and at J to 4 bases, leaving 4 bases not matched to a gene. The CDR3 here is CASSEVNRGYEQYF. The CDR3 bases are TGTGCCAGCAGTGAAGTGAACAGGGGATACGAGCAGTACTTC.

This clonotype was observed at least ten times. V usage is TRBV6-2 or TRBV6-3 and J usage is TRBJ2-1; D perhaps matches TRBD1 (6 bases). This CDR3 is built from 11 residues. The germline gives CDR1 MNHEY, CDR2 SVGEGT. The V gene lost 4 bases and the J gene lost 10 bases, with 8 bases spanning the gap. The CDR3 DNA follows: TGTGCCAGCAGTTGGGGGCGGGAGCAGTTCTTC. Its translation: CASSWGREQFF.

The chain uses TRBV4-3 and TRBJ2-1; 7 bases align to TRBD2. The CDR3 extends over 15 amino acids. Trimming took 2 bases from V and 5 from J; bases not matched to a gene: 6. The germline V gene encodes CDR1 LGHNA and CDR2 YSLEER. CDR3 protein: CASSQIASGNNEQFF. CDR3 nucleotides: TGCGCCAGCAGCCAAATAGCCAGCGGGAACAATGAGCAGTTCTTC.

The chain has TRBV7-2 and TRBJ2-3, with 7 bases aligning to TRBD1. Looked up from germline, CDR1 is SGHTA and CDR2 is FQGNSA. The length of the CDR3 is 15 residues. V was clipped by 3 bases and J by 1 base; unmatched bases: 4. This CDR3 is CASSFGQVGTDTQYF. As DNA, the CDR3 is TGTGCCAGCAGCTTTGGACAGGTGGGCACAGATACGCAGTATTTT.

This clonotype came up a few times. In DNA, the CDR3 is TGTGCCAGTGGCCGAGGGAAGGGGTCCTACGAGCAGTACTTC. Amino acid sequence: CASGRGKGSYEQYF. The chain employs TRBV19 and TRBJ2-7, with D perhaps TRBD1 or TRBD2 (5 bases each). Germline lookup yields CDR1 LNHDA and CDR2 SQIVND (reference sequence). The CDR3 consists of 14 residues. V was clipped by 8 bases and J by 1 base, with 15 bases between them.

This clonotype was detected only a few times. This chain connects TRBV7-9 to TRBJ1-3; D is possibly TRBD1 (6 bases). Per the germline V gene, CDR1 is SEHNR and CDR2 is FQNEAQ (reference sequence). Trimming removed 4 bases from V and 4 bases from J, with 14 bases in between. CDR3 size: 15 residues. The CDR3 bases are TGTGCCAGCAGCTCCCCCCAGGGGCACGGAAACACCATATATTTT. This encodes CASSSPQGHGNTIYF.

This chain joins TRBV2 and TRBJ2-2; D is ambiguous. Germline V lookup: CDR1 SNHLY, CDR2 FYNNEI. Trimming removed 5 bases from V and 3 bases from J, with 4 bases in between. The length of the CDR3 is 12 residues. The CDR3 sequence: CASSPYTGELFF. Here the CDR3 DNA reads TGTGCCAGCAGTCCGTACACCGGGGAGCTGTTTTTT.

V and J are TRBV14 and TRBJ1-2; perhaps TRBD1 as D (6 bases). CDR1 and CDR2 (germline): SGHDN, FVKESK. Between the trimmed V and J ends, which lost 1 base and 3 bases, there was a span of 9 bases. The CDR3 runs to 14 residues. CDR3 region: CASSQAGADYGYTF. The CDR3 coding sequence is TGTGCCAGCAGCCAAGCAGGGGCAGACTATGGCTACACCTTC.

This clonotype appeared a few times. The DNA for the CDR3 is TGTGCCAGCAGCCAAGGTGAGACAGGAGGGACTGAAGCTTTCTTT. The encoded protein is CASSQGETGGTEAFF. V usage is TRBV4-2 and J usage is TRBJ1-1; tentatively, D is TRBD1 (6 bases). The CDR3 length is 15 residues. The V end was cut by 1 base, the J end by 5 bases, with 14 bases between. Per the germline V gene, CDR1 is LGHNA and CDR2 is YNFKEQ.

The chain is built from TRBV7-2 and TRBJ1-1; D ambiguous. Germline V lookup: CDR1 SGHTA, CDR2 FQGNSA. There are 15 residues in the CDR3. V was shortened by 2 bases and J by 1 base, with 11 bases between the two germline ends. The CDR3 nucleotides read TGTGCCAGCAGCTTAATCCAGGAGAGGAACACTGAAGCTTTCTTT. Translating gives CASSLIQERNTEAFF. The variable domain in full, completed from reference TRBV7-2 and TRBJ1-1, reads GAGVSQSPSNKVTEKGKDVELRCDPISGHTALYWYRQSLGQGLEFLIYFQGNSAPDKSGLPSDRFSAERTGGSVSTLTIQRTQQEDSAVYLCASSLIQERNTEAFFGQGTRLTVV.